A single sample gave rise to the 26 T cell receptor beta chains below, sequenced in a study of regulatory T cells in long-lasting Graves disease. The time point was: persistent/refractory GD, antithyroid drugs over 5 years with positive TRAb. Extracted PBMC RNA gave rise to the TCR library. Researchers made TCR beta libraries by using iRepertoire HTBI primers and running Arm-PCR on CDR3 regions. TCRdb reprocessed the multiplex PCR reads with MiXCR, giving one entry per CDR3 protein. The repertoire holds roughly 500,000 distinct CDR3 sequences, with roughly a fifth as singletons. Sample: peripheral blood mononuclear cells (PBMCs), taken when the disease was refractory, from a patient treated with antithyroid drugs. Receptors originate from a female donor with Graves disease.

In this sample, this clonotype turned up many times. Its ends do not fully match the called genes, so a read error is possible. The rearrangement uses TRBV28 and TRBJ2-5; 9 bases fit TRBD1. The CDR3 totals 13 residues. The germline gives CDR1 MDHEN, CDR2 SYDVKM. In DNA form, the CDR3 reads TGTGCCCGCAGCGGACAGGGGCAAGAGACCCAGTACTTC. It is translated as CARSGQGQETQYF.

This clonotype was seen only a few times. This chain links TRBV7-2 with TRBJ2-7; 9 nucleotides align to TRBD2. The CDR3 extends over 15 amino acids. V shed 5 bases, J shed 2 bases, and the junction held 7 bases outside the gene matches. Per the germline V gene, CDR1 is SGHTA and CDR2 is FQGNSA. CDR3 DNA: TGTGCCAGCAGCGATCAAGCGGGAGGCCCCTACGAGCAGTACTTC. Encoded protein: CASSDQAGGPYEQYF.

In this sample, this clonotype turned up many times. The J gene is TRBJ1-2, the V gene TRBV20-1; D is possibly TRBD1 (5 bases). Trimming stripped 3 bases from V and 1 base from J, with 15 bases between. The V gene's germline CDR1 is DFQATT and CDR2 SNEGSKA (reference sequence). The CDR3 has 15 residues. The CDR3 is CSARDPGRYNYGYTF. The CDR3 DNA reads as TGCAGTGCTAGGGACCCGGGACGATATAACTATGGCTACACCTTC.

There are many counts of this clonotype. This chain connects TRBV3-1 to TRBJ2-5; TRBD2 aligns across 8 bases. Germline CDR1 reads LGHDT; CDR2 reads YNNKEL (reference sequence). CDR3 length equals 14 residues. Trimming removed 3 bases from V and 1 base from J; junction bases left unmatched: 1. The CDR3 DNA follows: TGTGCCAGCAGCCAGGGGACTAGCCAAGAGACCCAGTACTTC. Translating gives CASSQGTSQETQYF.

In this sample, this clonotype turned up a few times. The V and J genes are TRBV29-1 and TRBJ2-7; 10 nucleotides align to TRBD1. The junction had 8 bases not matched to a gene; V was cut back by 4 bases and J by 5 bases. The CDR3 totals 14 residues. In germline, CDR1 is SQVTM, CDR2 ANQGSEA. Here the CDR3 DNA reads TGCAGCGTTGCCTCGACAGGGGGCTCGAACGAGCAGTACTTC. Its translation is CSVASTGGSNEQYF.

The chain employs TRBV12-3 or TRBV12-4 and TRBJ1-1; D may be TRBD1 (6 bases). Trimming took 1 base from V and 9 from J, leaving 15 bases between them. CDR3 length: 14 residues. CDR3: CASSLEGVGIQAFF. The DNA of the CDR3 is TGTGCCAGCAGTTTAGAGGGGGTCGGAATACAAGCTTTCTTT.

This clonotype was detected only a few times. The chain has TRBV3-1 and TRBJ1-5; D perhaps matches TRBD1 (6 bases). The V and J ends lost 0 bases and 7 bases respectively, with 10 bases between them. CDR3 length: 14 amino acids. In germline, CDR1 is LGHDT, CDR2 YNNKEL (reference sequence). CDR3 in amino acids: CASSQDGGHQPQHF. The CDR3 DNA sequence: TGTGCCAGCAGCCAAGACGGGGGACACCAGCCCCAGCATTTT.

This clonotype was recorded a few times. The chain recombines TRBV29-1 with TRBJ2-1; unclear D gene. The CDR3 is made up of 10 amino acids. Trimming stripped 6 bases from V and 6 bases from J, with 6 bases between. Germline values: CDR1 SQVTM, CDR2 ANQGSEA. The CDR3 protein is CSVVANEQFF. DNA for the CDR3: TGCAGCGTAGTAGCCAATGAGCAGTTCTTC.

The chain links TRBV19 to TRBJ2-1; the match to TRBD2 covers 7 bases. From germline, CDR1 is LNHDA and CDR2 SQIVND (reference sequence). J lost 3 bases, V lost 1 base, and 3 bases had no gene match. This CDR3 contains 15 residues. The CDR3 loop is CASSIAASGYNEQFF. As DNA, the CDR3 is TGTGCCAGTAGTATAGCGGCTAGCGGCTACAATGAGCAGTTCTTC.

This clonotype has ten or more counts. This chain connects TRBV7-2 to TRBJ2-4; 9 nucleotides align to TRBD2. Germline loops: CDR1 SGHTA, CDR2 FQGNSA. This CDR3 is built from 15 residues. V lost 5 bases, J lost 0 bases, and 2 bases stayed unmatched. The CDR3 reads CASSPSGVAKNIQYF. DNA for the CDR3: TGTGCCAGCAGCCCTAGCGGGGTAGCCAAAAACATTCAGTACTTC.

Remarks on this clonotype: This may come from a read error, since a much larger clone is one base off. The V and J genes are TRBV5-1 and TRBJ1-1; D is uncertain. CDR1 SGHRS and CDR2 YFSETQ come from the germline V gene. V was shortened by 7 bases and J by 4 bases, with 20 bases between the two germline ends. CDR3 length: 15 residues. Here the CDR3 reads CASGYGPRDGTEAFF. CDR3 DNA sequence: TGCGCCAGCGGCTATGGCCCGAGGGATGGCACTGAAGCTTTCTTT.

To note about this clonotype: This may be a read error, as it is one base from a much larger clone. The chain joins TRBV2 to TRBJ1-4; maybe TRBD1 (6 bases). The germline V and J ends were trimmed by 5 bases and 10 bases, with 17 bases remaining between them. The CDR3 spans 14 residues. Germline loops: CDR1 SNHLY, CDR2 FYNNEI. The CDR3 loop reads CASSSGRGAGKLFF. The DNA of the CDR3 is TGTGCCAGCAGTTCCGGCAGGGGCGCCGGAAAACTGTTTTTT.

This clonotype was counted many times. CDR3 DNA sequence: TGTGCCACCAGCAGAGATGGTGGTTATAGCAATCAGCCCCAGCATTTT. This sequence encodes CATSRDGGYSNQPQHF. This chain links TRBV15 with TRBJ1-5, with D hard to call. The germline CDR1 and CDR2 sequences are LNHNV and YYDKDF (reference sequence). V lost 0 bases, J lost 0 bases, and 9 bases lay in between. This CDR3 is 16 amino acids long.

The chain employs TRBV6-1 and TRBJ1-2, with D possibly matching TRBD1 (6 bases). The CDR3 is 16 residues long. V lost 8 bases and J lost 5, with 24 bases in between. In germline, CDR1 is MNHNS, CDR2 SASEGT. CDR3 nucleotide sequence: TGTGCCAGCGCTCCCCATCCCGGGACAACCCATTATGGCTACACCTTC. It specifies CASAPHPGTTHYGYTF.

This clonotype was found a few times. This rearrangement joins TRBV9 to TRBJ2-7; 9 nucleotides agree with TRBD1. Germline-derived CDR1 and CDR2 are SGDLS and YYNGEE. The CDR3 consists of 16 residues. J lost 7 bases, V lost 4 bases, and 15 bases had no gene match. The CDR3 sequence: CASSSPQGASSWEQYF. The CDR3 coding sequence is TGTGCCAGCAGCAGTCCACAGGGGGCCAGTTCTTGGGAGCAGTACTTC. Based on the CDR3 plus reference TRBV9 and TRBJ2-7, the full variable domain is DSGVTQTPKHLITATGQRVTLRCSPRSGDLSVYWYQQSLDQGLQFLIQYYNGEERAKGNILERFSAQQFPDLHSELNLSSLELGDSALYFCASSSPQGASSWEQYFGPGTRLTVT.

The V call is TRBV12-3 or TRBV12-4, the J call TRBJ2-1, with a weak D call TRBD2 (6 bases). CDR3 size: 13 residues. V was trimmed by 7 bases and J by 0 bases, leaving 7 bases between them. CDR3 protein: CASTAGSYNEQFF. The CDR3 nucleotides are TGTGCCAGCACAGCGGGCTCCTACAATGAGCAGTTCTTC.

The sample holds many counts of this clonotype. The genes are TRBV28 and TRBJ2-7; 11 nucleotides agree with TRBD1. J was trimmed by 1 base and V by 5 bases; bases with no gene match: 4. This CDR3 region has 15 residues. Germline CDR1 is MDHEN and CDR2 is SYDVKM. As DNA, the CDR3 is TGTGCCAGCAGTACCGGGACAGGGGGGTCCTACGAGCAGTACTTC. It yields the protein CASSTGTGGSYEQYF.

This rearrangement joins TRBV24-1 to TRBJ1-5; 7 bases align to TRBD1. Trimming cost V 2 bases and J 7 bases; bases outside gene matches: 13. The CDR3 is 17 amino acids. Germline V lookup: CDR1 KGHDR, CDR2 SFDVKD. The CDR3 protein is CATSDSMTGWGNQPQHF. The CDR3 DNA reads TGTGCCACCAGTGATTCGATGACAGGGTGGGGTAACCAGCCCCAGCATTTT.

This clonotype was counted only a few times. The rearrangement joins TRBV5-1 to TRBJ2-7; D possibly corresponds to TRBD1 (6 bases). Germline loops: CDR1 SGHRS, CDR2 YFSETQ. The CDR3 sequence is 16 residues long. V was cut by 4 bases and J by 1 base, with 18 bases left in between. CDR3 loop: CASSQATGHYSYEQYF. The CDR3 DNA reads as TGCGCCAGCAGCCAGGCGACAGGCCATTATTCCTACGAGCAGTACTTC.

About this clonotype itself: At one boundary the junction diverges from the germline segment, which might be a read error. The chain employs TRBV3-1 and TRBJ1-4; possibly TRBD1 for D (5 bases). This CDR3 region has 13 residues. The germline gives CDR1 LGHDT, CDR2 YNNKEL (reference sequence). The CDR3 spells CVSSRGREEKLFF. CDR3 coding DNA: TGTGTCAGCAGCCGGGGGAGAGAGGAAAAACTGTTTTTT.

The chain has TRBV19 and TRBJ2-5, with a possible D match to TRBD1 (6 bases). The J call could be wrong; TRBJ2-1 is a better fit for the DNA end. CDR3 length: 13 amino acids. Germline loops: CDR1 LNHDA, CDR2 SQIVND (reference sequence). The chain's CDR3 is CATHRGHDNEQFF. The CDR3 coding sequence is TGTGCCACCCATCGGGGACACGACAATGAGCAGTTCTTC.

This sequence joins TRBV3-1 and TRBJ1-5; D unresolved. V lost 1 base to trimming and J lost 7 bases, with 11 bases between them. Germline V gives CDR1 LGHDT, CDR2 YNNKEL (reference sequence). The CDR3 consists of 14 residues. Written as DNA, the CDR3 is TGTGCCAGCAGCCAAGCAAATAGTTACCAGCCCCAGCATTTT. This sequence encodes CASSQANSYQPQHF.

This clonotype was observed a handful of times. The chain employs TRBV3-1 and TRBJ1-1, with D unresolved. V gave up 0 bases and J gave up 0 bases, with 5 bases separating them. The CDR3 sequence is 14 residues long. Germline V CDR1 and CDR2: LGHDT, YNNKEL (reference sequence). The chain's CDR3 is CASSQDQMNTEAFF. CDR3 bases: TGTGCCAGCAGCCAAGATCAGATGAACACTGAAGCTTTCTTT.

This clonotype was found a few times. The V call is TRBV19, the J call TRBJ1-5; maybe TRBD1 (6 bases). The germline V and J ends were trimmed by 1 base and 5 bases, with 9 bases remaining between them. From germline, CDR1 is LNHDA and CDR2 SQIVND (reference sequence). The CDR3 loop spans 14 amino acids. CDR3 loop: CASSIAGGHQPQHF. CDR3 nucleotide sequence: TGTGCCAGTAGTATAGCGGGGGGCCATCAGCCCCAGCATTTT.

CDR3 amino acids: CASSSGGGPAYEQYF. The CDR3 DNA reads TGTGCCAGCAGCTCTGGGGGGGGACCCGCCTACGAGCAGTACTTC. This chain connects TRBV7-2 to TRBJ2-7; 7 bases agree with TRBD2. This CDR3 has 15 amino acids. The germline gives CDR1 SGHTA, CDR2 FQGNSA. Trimming at V came to 4 bases and at J to 2 bases, leaving 8 bases not matched to a gene.

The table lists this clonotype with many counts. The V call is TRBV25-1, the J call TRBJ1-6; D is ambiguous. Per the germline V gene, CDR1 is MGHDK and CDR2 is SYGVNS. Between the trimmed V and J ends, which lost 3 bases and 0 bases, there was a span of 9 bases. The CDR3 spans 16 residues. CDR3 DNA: TGTGCCAGCAGTGAGGGCAGGAGCTCCTATAATTCACCCCTCCACTTT. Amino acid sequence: CASSEGRSSYNSPLHF.